This passage covers 10 T cell receptor beta chains from one sample sequenced in a study of blood T cell repertoires in COVID-19. Measured with immunoSEQ multiplex PCR; TCRdb has only the in-frame clones, and not every one. Among tens of thousands of clones listed, roughly 91% were seen once. The sample consisted of peripheral blood. These receptors originate from a human donor in a cohort sampled during active COVID-19.

The chain combines TRBV10-1 with TRBJ2-3; weak D call: TRBD2 (6 bases). The ends were cut back, 6 bases at V and 6 bases at J, with 22 bases in the middle. CDR3 length: 16 residues. Germline-derived CDR1 and CDR2 are WNHNN and SYGVQD (reference sequence). For the CDR3, the DNA is TGCGCCAGCAGCCCCGGGACTGGAACCTCCCATGATACGCAGTATTTT. Protein: CASSPGTGTSHDTQYF.

The rearrangement joins TRBV19 to TRBJ2-7; 9 positions agree with TRBD1. This CDR3 has 15 residues. J was trimmed by 0 bases and V by 3 bases; bases with no gene match: 3. Germline assignment: CDR1 LNHDA and CDR2 SQIVND (reference sequence). CDR3 protein: CASSIGTGFSYEQYF. CDR3 in DNA: TGTGCCAGTAGTATCGGGACAGGGTTCTCCTACGAGCAGTACTTC. Drawing the rest from reference TRBV19 and TRBJ2-7, the complete variable domain is DGGITQSPKYLFRKEGQNVTLSCEQNLNHDAMYWYRQDPGQGLRLIYYSQIVNDFQKGDIAEGYSVSREKKESFPLTVTSAQKNPTAFYLCASSIGTGFSYEQYFGPGTRLTVT.

This clone was counted a few times. The chain is built from TRBV7-8 and TRBJ1-1; D ambiguous. The germline V and J ends were trimmed by 5 bases and 6 bases, with 16 bases remaining between them. CDR1 and CDR2 (germline): SGHVS, FQNEAQ. This CDR3 region has 14 residues. The CDR3 coding sequence is TGTGCCAGCAGCGTGCGGAGGACGGATGCTGAAGCTTTCTTT. Protein product: CASSVRRTDAEAFF.

The table lists this clone with a count of one. The V gene is TRBV27, the J gene TRBJ1-2; weak D call: TRBD1 (6 bases). V lost 2 bases, J lost 5 bases, and 12 bases lay in between. The CDR3 is made up of 14 amino acids. Germline V gene lookup returns CDR1 MNHEY and CDR2 SMNVEV (reference sequence). The CDR3, as DNA: TGTGCCAGCAGTTTAACAGGGTCTGCATATGGCTACACCTTC. Its translation is CASSLTGSAYGYTF.

The chain links TRBV5-4 to TRBJ2-1, with D possibly matching TRBD2 (5 bases). V lost 1 base, J lost 9 bases, and 11 bases lay in between. Germline CDR1 is SGHNT and CDR2 is YYREEE (reference sequence). CDR3 length: 13 residues. CDR3 sequence: CASSLTAGTEQFF. The DNA of the CDR3 is TGTGCCAGCAGCTTGACTGCGGGTACTGAGCAGTTCTTC. Looking up the rest from reference TRBV5-4 and TRBJ2-1 gives the full variable domain: ETGVTQSPTHLIKTRGQQVTLRCSSQSGHNTVSWYQQALGQGPQFIFQYYREEENGRGNFPPRFSGLQFPNYSSELNVNALELDDSALYLCASSLTAGTEQFFGPGTRLTVL.

V gene TRBV11-2 combines with J gene TRBJ2-1; perhaps TRBD2 as D (6 bases). There are 16 residues in the CDR3. V lost 6 bases, J lost 0 bases, and 15 bases lay in between. The germline V gene encodes CDR1 SGHAT and CDR2 FQNNGV. CDR3 in DNA: TGTGCCAGCAGGGATAGCGGATCGAGCTCCTACAATGAGCAGTTCTTC. It specifies CASRDSGSSSYNEQFF.

The chain carries TRBV6-6 and TRBJ2-7; TRBD2 agrees at 7 bases. The ends lost 2 bases at V and 3 bases at J; junction bases unmatched: 4. This CDR3 has 14 residues. CDR1 is MNHNY, CDR2 SVGAGI, per germline (reference sequence). The CDR3 sequence is CASSYAGRSYEQYF. CDR3 DNA sequence: TGTGCCAGCAGTTACGCCGGGAGGAGCTACGAGCAGTACTTC.

As concerns this clone: In the same sample, other DNA sequences code for this CDR3. The V gene is TRBV19, the J gene TRBJ2-7; 8 positions match TRBD2. This CDR3 region has 14 residues. Germline CDR1 reads LNHDA; CDR2 reads SQIVND (reference sequence). With 5 bases clipped from V and 0 bases from J, the junction kept 3 bases outside the gene matches. The CDR3 reads CASSLTSGSYEQYF. In DNA, the CDR3 is TGTGCCAGTAGTTTAACTAGCGGCTCCTACGAGCAGTACTTC. Using reference TRBV19 and TRBJ2-7 for the parts outside the CDR3, the full variable domain is DGGITQSPKYLFRKEGQNVTLSCEQNLNHDAMYWYRQDPGQGLRLIYYSQIVNDFQKGDIAEGYSVSREKKESFPLTVTSAQKNPTAFYLCASSLTSGSYEQYFGPGTRLTVT.

The genes are TRBV5-4 and TRBJ1-1; 9 bases are shared with TRBD1. V lost 4 bases, J lost 6 bases, and 16 bases stayed unmatched. The CDR3 spans 17 residues. Germline-derived CDR1 and CDR2 are SGHNT and YYREEE (reference sequence). In DNA, the CDR3 is TGTGCCAGCAGCAAATACCCGGGACAGGGTATTAGCGCTGAAGCTTTCTTT. It codes for CASSKYPGQGISAEAFF. The complete variable domain, with remaining parts taken from reference TRBV5-4 and TRBJ1-1, reads ETGVTQSPTHLIKTRGQQVTLRCSSQSGHNTVSWYQQALGQGPQFIFQYYREEENGRGNFPPRFSGLQFPNYSSELNVNALELDDSALYLCASSKYPGQGISAEAFFGQGTRLTVV.

The rearrangement uses TRBV11-2 and TRBJ2-1, with D possibly being TRBD2 (6 bases). Germline CDR1 and CDR2: SGHAT and FQNNGV. Trimming pared 1 base from V and 0 bases from J, leaving 10 bases between. The CDR3 spans 16 residues. In DNA form, the CDR3 reads TGTGCCAGCAGCTTAGTTAGCGGATACTCCTACAATGAGCAGTTCTTC. It codes for CASSLVSGYSYNEQFF.